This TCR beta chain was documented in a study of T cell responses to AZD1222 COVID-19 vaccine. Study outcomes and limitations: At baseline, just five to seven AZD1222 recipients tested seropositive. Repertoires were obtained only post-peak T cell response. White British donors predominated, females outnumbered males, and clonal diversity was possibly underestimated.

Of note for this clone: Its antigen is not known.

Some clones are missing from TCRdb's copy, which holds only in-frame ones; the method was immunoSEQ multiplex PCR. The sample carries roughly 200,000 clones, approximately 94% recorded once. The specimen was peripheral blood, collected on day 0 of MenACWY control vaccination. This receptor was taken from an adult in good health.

The CDR3 coding sequence is TGTGCCAGCAGCTGGGACTACTCGACTACAGAGCAGTACTTC. The encoded protein is CASSWDYSTTEQYF. The chain is built from TRBV5-4 and TRBJ2-7; 7 bases are a match to TRBD2. Germline V CDR1 and CDR2: SGHNT, YYREEE (reference sequence). With 3 bases clipped from V and 7 bases from J, the junction kept 10 bases outside the gene matches. There are 14 residues in the CDR3.